These 15 T cell receptor beta chains were all obtained from the same sample, sequenced in a study of T cell responses to AZD1222 COVID-19 vaccine. TCRdb's table, derived via immunoSEQ multiplex PCR, lists solely in-frame clones and lacks some. Of about 130,000 clones detected, roughly 89% appear once; the ten largest clones hold just under 6.5%. The sample in question was peripheral blood, obtained on day 0 of AZD1222 vaccination. These receptors came from an adult in good health.

This clone was counted only a few times. The chain employs TRBV7-9 and TRBJ1-1, with D tentatively TRBD1 (5 bases). This CDR3 has 14 residues. V lost 8 bases and J 1 base, leaving 14 bases between the germline ends. Germline V gene data show CDR1 as SEHNR and CDR2 as FQNEAQ (reference sequence). CDR3: CASGADGWNTEAFF. CDR3 in DNA: TGTGCCAGCGGGGCTGACGGTTGGAACACTGAAGCTTTCTTT. The whole variable domain, filled in from reference TRBV7-9 and TRBJ1-1, reads DTGVSQNPRHKITKRGQNVTFRCDPISEHNRLYWYRQTLGQGPEFLTYFQNEAQLEKSRLLSDRFSAERPKGSFSTLEIQRTEQGDSAMYLCASGADGWNTEAFFGQGTRLTVV.

This clone has more than one count but fewer than ten. V gene TRBV6-2 or TRBV6-3 combines with J gene TRBJ2-7, with TRBD1 identical over 12 bases. Trimming removed 6 bases from V and 7 bases from J; junction bases left unmatched: 7. Germline V gene sequence: CDR1 MNHEY, CDR2 SVGEGT. The CDR3 contains 14 residues. CDR3 sequence (DNA): TGTGCCAGCAGCCGGGACAGGGGGCGTGGAGAGCAGTACTTC. Amino acids: CASSRDRGRGEQYF.

V and J are TRBV7-9 and TRBJ2-7, with 9 bases fitting TRBD2. From germline, CDR1 is SEHNR and CDR2 FQNEAQ (reference sequence). V shed 5 bases, J shed 3 bases, and the junction held 8 bases outside the gene matches. The CDR3 is 15 amino acids. CDR3 DNA sequence: TGTGCCAGCAGCCCGACTAGCGGAGCCTACTACGAGCAGTACTTC. This translates into CASSPTSGAYYEQYF.

The chain couples TRBV11-1 to TRBJ1-1, with a possible D match to TRBD1 (6 bases). CDR1 and CDR2 from the germline V gene are SGHAT and FQDESV (reference sequence). This CDR3 has 14 residues. Trimming took 7 bases from V and 2 from J, leaving 14 bases between them. The CDR3 DNA is TGTGCCAGCACCCACGGCGGGGGCAACACTGAAGCTTTCTTT. This codes for CASTHGGGNTEAFF. Full variable domain (rest looked up from reference TRBV11-1 and TRBJ1-1): EAEVAQSPRYKITEKSQAVAFWCDPISGHATLYWYRQILGQGPELLVQFQDESVVDDSQLPKDRFSAERLKGVDSTLKIQPAELGDSAMYLCASTHGGGNTEAFFGQGTRLTVV.

The chain joins TRBV9 to TRBJ2-1, with D unclear. The V gene's germline CDR1 is SGDLS and CDR2 YYNGEE. The V end was cut by 6 bases, the J end by 3 bases, with 16 bases between. The CDR3 runs to 15 residues. The CDR3 is CASTVGVDGYNEQFF. CDR3 nucleotide sequence: TGTGCCAGCACCGTGGGTGTGGACGGCTACAATGAGCAGTTCTTC.

This chain joins TRBV5-1 and TRBJ1-3, with D unclear. The CDR3 sequence is 15 residues long. In germline, CDR1 is SGHRS, CDR2 YFSETQ. The V end was cut by 7 bases, the J end by 0 bases, with 14 bases between. CDR3 bases: TGCGCCAGCGCCCCGTCGGCAGACTCTGGAAACACCATATATTTT. Translated, it gives CASAPSADSGNTIYF. Looking up the rest from reference TRBV5-1 and TRBJ1-3 gives the full variable domain: KAGVTQTPRYLIKTRGQQVTLSCSPISGHRSVSWYQQTPGQGLQFLFEYFSETQRNKGNFPGRFSGRQFSNSRSEMNVSTLELGDSALYLCASAPSADSGNTIYFGEGSWLTVV.

The CDR3 nucleotides are TGTGCCATCAATTCATTAGGGACCGCTAACGGAGGCTACACCTTC. Its translation: CAINSLGTANGGYTF. V and J are TRBV10-3 and TRBJ1-2, with D perhaps matching TRBD1 (5 bases). Trimming took off 7 bases at V and 8 bases at J, with 23 bases between the two ends. The CDR3 has 15 residues. Germline CDR1 is ENHRY and CDR2 is SYGVKD.

The rearrangement joins TRBV6-5 to TRBJ1-1; no reliable D call. V lost 2 bases and J 13 bases, leaving 20 bases between the germline ends. Per germline, CDR1 MNHEY and CDR2 SVGAGI. The CDR3 extends over 14 amino acids. The CDR3 DNA follows: TGTGCCAGCAGTTACAGGGTCCCCCCGCAGGATGGTTTCTTT. It specifies CASSYRVPPQDGFF.

The rearrangement uses TRBV7-2 and TRBJ2-1; 8 nucleotides line up with TRBD2. With 1 base clipped from V and 9 bases from J, the junction kept 8 bases outside the gene matches. The CDR3 loop spans 15 amino acids. Germline V CDR1 and CDR2: SGHTA, FQGNSA. The CDR3 is CASSLVAGGRLEQFF. The DNA for the CDR3 is TGTGCCAGCAGCTTAGTTGCGGGGGGCCGCCTTGAGCAGTTCTTC.

The V call is TRBV2, the J call TRBJ2-1; 10 positions agree with TRBD2. The CDR3 covers 16 residues. Looked up from germline, CDR1 is SNHLY and CDR2 is FYNNEI. The J segment lost 4 bases and the V segment lost 4 bases, leaving 7 bases of the junction unmatched. CDR3 in amino acids: CASSAQRGGFYNEQFF. The CDR3 DNA reads as TGTGCCAGCAGTGCCCAGCGGGGGGGATTTTACAATGAGCAGTTCTTC.

The table lists this clone with a few counts. The chain links TRBV2 to TRBJ2-7; D gene uncertain. The CDR3 runs 14 residues. The V gene lost 2 bases and the J gene lost 3 bases, with 11 bases spanning the gap. Germline assignment: CDR1 SNHLY and CDR2 FYNNEI. In DNA form, the CDR3 reads TGTGCCAGCAGTGAAATGGACGGATACTACGAGCAGTACTTC. Amino acids: CASSEMDGYYEQYF.

J is TRBJ1-5 and V is TRBV2, with 7 bases matching TRBD1. With V trimmed by 7 bases and J by 4 bases, 4 bases remained unmatched. The CDR3 is made up of 13 amino acids. CDR1 is SNHLY, CDR2 FYNNEI, per germline. CDR3: CASIRDSNQPQHF. The CDR3 bases are TGTGCCAGCATCCGGGACAGTAATCAGCCCCAGCATTTT.

Worth noting for this clone: This CDR3 is also generated by other DNA sequences in the sample. The chain is built from TRBV20-1 and TRBJ2-7; 8 bases line up with TRBD2. The trim removed 6 bases at V and 4 bases at J, leaving 2 bases unmatched. The length of the CDR3 is 11 residues. Germline values: CDR1 DFQATT, CDR2 SNEGSKA (reference sequence). CDR3 bases: TGCAGTGCGGGCGGGGGGTACGAGCAGTACTTC. It yields the protein CSAGGGYEQYF.

The rearrangement links TRBV11-2 to TRBJ2-2, with D tentatively TRBD2 (5 bases). CDR3 length: 13 residues. Germline CDR1 SGHAT, CDR2 FQNNGV. With 4 bases removed from V and 6 bases from J, the gap between germline ends came to 9 bases. In nucleotides, the CDR3 is TGTGCCAGCAGCTCGGTGGAGGCCGGGGAGCTGTTTTTT. Residues: CASSSVEAGELFF. The whole variable domain, remainder taken from reference TRBV11-2 and TRBJ2-2, is EAGVAQSPRYKIIEKRQSVAFWCNPISGHATLYWYQQILGQGPKLLIQFQNNGVVDDSQLPKDRFSAERLKGVDSTLKIQPAKLEDSAVYLCASSSVEAGELFFGEGSRLTVL.

The rearrangement links TRBV6-1 to TRBJ1-1; D not certain. Trimming pared 2 bases from V and 1 base from J, leaving 5 bases between. The CDR3 is made up of 13 amino acids. From germline, CDR1 is MNHNS and CDR2 SASEGT. CDR3 loop: CASSEQENTEAFF. CDR3 DNA sequence: TGTGCCAGCAGTGAACAGGAGAACACTGAAGCTTTCTTT.